This TCR beta chain was observed in a study of CXCR3-negative and CXCR3-positive naive CD8 T cells. Study findings and constraints: Against CXCR3-negative naive cells, CXCR3-positive naive cells showed more hydrophobic TRB CDR3s. Naive cells used TRBV-TRBJ genes in much the same way whether CXCR3-negative or CXCR3-positive; memory cells did not.

Each TRB cDNA library was prepared by 5' RACE (with UMI labels). TCRdb reprocessed the 5' RACE reads; each CDR3 protein has one entry and no DNA is given. This table holds over 150,000 distinct CDR3 sequences. For this clonotype: What it recognizes is unknown.

The sequencing input was naive CXCR3+ CD8+ T cells from blood. Documented subset: CD45RO-CCR7+CD27+CD95- naive CD8+ T cells expressing CXCR3 (TNR3+). This TCR derives from a human donor in good health. Some clones in this sample may be carry-over from other donors' samples.

The CDR3 sequence is CASSSGTDHNTEAFF. V and J are TRBV7-9 and TRBJ1-1; TCRdb calls TRBD1, which cannot be checked without DNA. Germline CDR1 SEHNR, CDR2 FQNEAQ (reference sequence). CDR3 length: 15 residues.